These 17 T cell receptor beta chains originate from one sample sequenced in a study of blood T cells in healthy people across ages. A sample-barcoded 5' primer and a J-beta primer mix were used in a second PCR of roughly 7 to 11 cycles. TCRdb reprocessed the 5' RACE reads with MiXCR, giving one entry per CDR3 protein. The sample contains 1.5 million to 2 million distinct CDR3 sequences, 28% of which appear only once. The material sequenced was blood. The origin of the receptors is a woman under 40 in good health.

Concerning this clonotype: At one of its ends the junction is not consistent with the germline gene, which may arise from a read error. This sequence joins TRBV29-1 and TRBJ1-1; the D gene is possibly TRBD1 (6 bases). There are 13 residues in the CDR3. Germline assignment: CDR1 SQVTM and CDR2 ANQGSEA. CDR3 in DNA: TGCAGCGTTAGGGGGGGCGGCGGCACTGAAACTTTCTTT. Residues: CSVRGGGGTETFF. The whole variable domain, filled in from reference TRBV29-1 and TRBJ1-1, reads SAVISQKPSRDICQRGTSLTIQCQVDSQVTMMFWYRQQPGQSLTLIATANQGSEATYESGFVIDKFPISRPNLTFSTLTVSNMSPEDSSIYLCSVRGGGGTETFFGQGTRLTVV.

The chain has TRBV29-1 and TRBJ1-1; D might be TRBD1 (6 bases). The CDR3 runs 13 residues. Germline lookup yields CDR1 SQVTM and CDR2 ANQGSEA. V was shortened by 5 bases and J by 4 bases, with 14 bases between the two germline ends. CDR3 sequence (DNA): TGCAGCGTTTTGCCAGGGGCGCGCACTGAAGCTTTCTTT. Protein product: CSVLPGARTEAFF.

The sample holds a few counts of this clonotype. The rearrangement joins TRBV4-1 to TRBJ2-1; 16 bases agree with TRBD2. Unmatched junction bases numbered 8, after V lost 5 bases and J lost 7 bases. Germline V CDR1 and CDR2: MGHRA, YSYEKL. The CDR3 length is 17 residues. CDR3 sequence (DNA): TGCGCCAGCAGCTCGGGACTAGCGGGAGGGCCGGGAAATGAGCAGTTCTTC. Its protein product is CASSSGLAGGPGNEQFF.

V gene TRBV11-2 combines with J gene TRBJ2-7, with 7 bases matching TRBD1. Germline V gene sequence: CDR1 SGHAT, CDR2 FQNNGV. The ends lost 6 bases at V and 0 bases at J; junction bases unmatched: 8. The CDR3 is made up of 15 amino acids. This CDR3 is CASRTGTAYSYEQYF. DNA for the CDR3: TGTGCCAGCAGGACCGGGACAGCCTACTCCTACGAGCAGTACTTC.

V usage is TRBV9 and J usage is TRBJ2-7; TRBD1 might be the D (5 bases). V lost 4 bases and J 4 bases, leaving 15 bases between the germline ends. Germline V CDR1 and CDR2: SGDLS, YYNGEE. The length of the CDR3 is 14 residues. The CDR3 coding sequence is TGTGCCAGCAGCTCAGGGTACCCAACTTACGAGCAGTACTTC. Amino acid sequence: CASSSGYPTYEQYF.

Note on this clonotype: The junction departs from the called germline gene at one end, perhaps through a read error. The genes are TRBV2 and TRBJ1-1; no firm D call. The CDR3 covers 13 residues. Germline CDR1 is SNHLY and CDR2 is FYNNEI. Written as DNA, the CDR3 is TGTGCCGGCAGGCTACAGAGCTACACTGAAGCTTTCTTT. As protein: CAGRLQSYTEAFF.

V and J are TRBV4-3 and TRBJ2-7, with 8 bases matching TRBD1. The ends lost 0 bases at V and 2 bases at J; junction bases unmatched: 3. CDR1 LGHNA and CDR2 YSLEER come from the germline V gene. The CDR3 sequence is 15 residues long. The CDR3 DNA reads TGCGCCAGCAGCCAAGAGGCAGGGGGCGCCTACGAGCAGTACTTC. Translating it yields CASSQEAGGAYEQYF.

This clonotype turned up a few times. Here the CDR3 DNA reads TGTGCCAGCAGTCCCTTCAGGGATCAGCCCCAGCATTTT. It specifies CASSPFRDQPQHF. The V and J genes are TRBV12-3 or TRBV12-4 and TRBJ1-5; D might be TRBD1 (5 bases). With 5 bases removed from V and 5 bases from J, the gap between germline ends came to 10 bases. The CDR3 has 13 residues.

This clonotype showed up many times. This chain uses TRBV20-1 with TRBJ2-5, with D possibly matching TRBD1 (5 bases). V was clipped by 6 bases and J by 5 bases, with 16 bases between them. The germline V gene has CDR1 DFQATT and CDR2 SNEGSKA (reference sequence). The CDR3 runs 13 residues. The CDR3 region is CSADPAGLETQYF. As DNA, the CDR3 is TGCAGTGCAGACCCTGCAGGGCTGGAGACCCAGTACTTC.

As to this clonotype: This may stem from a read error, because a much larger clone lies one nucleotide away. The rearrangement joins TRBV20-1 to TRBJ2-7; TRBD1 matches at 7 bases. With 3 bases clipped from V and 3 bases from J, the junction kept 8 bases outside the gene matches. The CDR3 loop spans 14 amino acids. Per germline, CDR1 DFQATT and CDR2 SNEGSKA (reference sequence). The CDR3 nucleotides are TGCAGTGCTAGGAGGCAGGGGGTCCGCTACGAGCAGTACTTC. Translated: CSARRQGVRYEQYF.

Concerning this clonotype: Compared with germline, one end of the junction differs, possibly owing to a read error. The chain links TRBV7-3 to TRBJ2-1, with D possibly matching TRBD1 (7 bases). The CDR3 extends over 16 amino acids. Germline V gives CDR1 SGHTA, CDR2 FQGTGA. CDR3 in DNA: TGTGCCAGCAGCCTAACGCAGGGGGGCCCTAGAAATGAGCAGTTCTTC. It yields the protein CASSLTQGGPRNEQFF.

In DNA, the CDR3 is TGTGCCAGCAGTTACGGGGGCAGGCTGGGGGCCCAGCATTTT. This translates into CASSYGGRLGAQHF. The chain recombines TRBV6-6 with TRBJ1-5, with D possibly being TRBD1 (6 bases). In germline, CDR1 is MNHNY, CDR2 SVGAGI (reference sequence). V lost 2 bases and J lost 11, with 16 bases in between. This CDR3 spans 14 amino acids.

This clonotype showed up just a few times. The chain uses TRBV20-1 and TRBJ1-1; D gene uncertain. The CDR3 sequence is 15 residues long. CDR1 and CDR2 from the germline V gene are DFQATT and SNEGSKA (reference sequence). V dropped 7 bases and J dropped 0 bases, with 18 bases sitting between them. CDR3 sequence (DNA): TGCAGTGTCCAAGGGAAAGGGAGATTGAACACTGAAGCTTTCTTT. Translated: CSVQGKGRLNTEAFF.

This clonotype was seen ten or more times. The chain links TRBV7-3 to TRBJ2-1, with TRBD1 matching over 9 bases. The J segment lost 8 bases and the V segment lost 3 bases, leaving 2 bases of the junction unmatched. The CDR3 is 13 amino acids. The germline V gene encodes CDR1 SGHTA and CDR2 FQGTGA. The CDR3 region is CASSFDRGDEQFF. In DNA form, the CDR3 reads TGTGCCAGCAGCTTCGACAGGGGGGATGAGCAGTTCTTC.

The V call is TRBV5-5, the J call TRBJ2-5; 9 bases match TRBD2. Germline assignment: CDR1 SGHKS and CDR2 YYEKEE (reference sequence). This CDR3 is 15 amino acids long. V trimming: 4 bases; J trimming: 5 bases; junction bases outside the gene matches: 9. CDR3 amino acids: CASSPRSGRSETQYF. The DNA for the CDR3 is TGTGCCAGCAGCCCCCGTAGCGGGAGAAGCGAGACCCAGTACTTC.

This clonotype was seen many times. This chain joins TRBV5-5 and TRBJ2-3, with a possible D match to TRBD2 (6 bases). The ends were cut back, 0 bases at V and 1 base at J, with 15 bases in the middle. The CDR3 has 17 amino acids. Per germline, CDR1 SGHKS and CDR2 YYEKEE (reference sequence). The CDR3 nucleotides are TGTGCCAGCAGCTTGGATTGGACTACCCCTCGCACAGATACGCAGTATTTT. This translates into CASSLDWTTPRTDTQYF.

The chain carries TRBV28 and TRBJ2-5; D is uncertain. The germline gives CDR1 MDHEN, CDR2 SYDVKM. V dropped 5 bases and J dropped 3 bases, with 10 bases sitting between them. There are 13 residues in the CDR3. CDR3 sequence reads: CASSKREEETQYF. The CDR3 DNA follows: TGTGCCAGCAGTAAAAGGGAAGAAGAGACCCAGTACTTC.